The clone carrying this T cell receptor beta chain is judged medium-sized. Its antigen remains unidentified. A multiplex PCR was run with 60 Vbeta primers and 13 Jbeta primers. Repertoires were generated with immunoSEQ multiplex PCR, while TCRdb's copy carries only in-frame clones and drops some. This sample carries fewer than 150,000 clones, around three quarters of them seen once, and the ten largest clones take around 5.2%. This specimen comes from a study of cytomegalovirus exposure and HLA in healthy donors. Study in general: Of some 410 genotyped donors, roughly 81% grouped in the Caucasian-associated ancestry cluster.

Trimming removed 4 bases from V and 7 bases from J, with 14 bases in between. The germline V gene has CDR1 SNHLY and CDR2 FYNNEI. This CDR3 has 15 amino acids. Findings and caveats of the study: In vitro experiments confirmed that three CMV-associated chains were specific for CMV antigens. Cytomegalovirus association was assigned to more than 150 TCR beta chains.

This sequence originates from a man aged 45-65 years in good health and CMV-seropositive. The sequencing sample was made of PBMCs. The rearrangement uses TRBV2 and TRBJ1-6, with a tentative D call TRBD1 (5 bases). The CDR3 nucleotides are TGTGCCAGCAGTGCAGGGTTATCAAGGAATTCACCCCTCCACTTT. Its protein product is CASSAGLSRNSPLHF.